Following are 22 T cell receptor beta chains from one sample sequenced in a study of cytotoxic CD8 clonotypes in ibrutinib-treated CLL. The assay was immunoSEQ multiplex PCR, and TCRdb's table has in-frame clones only and misses some. The table lists 11,000 to 15,000 clones, 64% of them singletons. The material was PBMCs, obtained before ibrutinib treatment. Every receptor here comes from a human donor with chronic lymphocytic leukemia.

The chain carries TRBV7-9 and TRBJ1-1; 12 positions agree with TRBD1. V was clipped by 4 bases and J by 1 base; unmatched bases: 4. Germline values: CDR1 SEHNR, CDR2 FQNEAQ (reference sequence). CDR3 length: 16 residues. The CDR3 spells CASSWGTGGRNTEAFF. CDR3 nucleotide sequence: TGTGCCAGCAGCTGGGGGACAGGGGGCCGGAACACTGAAGCTTTCTTT.

This clone has a count of ten or more. V is TRBV7-9 and J is TRBJ1-4, with 7 positions matching TRBD1. After removal of 0 bases from V and 13 bases from J, the junction contained 5 bases not matched to a gene. CDR1 is SEHNR, CDR2 FQNEAQ, per germline (reference sequence). This CDR3 is built from 13 residues. The CDR3 DNA sequence: TGTGCCAGCAGCTTAGCGCCGGGACAGACACTGTTTTTT. Translating gives CASSLAPGQTLFF.

The chain has TRBV5-6 and TRBJ2-5; 11 bases agree with TRBD2. CDR1 is SGHDT, CDR2 YYEEEE, per germline. CDR3 length: 14 amino acids. V gave up 6 bases and J gave up 1 base; unmatched junction bases: 2. This chain's CDR3 is CASILAGGQETQYF. DNA for the CDR3: TGTGCCAGCATCCTAGCGGGGGGCCAAGAGACCCAGTACTTC.

This chain joins TRBV5-1 and TRBJ2-5, with D possibly being TRBD1 or TRBD2 (6 bases each). Germline V gene lookup returns CDR1 SGHRS and CDR2 YFSETQ. V gave up 5 bases and J gave up 4 bases, with 9 bases separating them. The CDR3 extends over 12 amino acids. Here the CDR3 DNA reads TGCGCCAGCAGGGGGGGCGGAGAGACCCAGTACTTC. Residues: CASRGGGETQYF.

The chain combines TRBV5-1 with TRBJ2-1; D is perhaps TRBD2 (5 bases). The CDR3 sequence is 15 residues long. The V end lost 3 bases, the J end lost 2 bases, and 12 bases lay between the germline ends. CDR1 is SGHRS, CDR2 YFSETQ, per germline. The CDR3 protein is CASSWESNTYNEQFF. CDR3 DNA: TGCGCCAGCAGCTGGGAGTCTAACACCTACAATGAGCAGTTCTTC.

The chain is built from TRBV11-2 and TRBJ2-1, with TRBD1 matching 10 bases. The CDR3 consists of 18 residues. Germline-derived CDR1 and CDR2 are SGHAT and FQNNGV. The ends lost 5 bases at V and 7 bases at J; junction bases unmatched: 17. The CDR3 nucleotides read TGTGCCAGCAGCCCAAGGGGGAGGGACAGGGGTGATTGGAATGAGCAGTTCTTC. Its translation: CASSPRGRDRGDWNEQFF.

The chain joins TRBV2 to TRBJ2-7; perhaps D is TRBD1 or TRBD2 (5 bases each). The CDR3 spans 13 residues. V shed 8 bases and J shed 2 bases, with 13 bases lying between them. CDR1 is SNHLY and CDR2 is FYNNEI in the germline V gene. CDR3 DNA sequence: TGTGCCAGCGAGGGACGGTCCACCTACGAGCAGTACTTC. Its translation is CASEGRSTYEQYF.

This clone came up a few times. The gene calls are TRBV15 and TRBJ1-1, with D uncertain. The germline V gene has CDR1 LNHNV and CDR2 YYDKDF (reference sequence). Between the trimmed V and J ends, which lost 2 bases and 0 bases, there was a span of 16 bases. The CDR3 spans 17 residues. The CDR3 nucleotides are TGTGCCACCAGCAGAACCGATCGTAACCTCATGAACACTGAAGCTTTCTTT. Residues: CATSRTDRNLMNTEAFF.

About this clone itself: This sample also contains other DNA sequences that code for the same CDR3. The V and J genes are TRBV18 and TRBJ1-1, with D unresolved. From germline, CDR1 is KGHSH and CDR2 LQKENI. CDR3 size: 12 residues. The V end was cut by 6 bases, the J end by 1 base, with 6 bases between. Here the CDR3 DNA reads TGTGCCAGCTCTCCTGGGAACACTGAAGCTTTCTTT. It yields the protein CASSPGNTEAFF.

This clone was observed a few times. This sequence may be a read error, since a much larger clone differs from it by one base. The CDR3 here is CASSLTDTQYF. CDR3 sequence (DNA): TGTGCCAGCAGCCTCACAGATACGCAGTATTTT. This chain links TRBV5-4 with TRBJ2-3; D ambiguous. Germline V lookup: CDR1 SGHNT, CDR2 YYREEE (reference sequence). Between the trimmed V and J ends, which lost 4 bases and 2 bases, there was a span of 2 bases. The CDR3 consists of 11 residues.

With regard to this clone: At one of its ends the junction is not consistent with the germline gene, which may arise from a read error. V gene TRBV5-3 combines with J gene TRBJ2-7; no definite D call. TRBV5-3 is labeled an ORF, and its function is uncertain. The CDR3 loop spans 13 amino acids. The CDR3 spells CASSLTPAYEQYF. In DNA, the CDR3 is TGTGCCAGCAGCTTGACCCCTGCCTACGAGCAGTACTTC.

The chain joins TRBV5-4 to TRBJ1-1; 7 bases line up with TRBD1. Germline V gives CDR1 SGHNT, CDR2 YYREEE (reference sequence). Trimming took 3 bases from V and 8 from J; bases not matched to a gene: 7. This CDR3 has 13 residues. CDR3 nucleotide sequence: TGTGCCAGCAGCTCTGGCCGGGGACAGGAAGCTTTCTTT. Amino acids: CASSSGRGQEAFF.

The rearrangement uses TRBV7-9 and TRBJ1-1, with 9 bases fitting TRBD1. With 1 base clipped from V and 0 bases from J, the junction kept 0 bases outside the gene matches. The CDR3 has 15 residues. Germline CDR1 is SEHNR and CDR2 is FQNEAQ (reference sequence). The CDR3: CASSLGTGVNTEAFF. The CDR3 DNA reads TGTGCCAGCAGCTTAGGGACAGGGGTGAACACTGAAGCTTTCTTT.

The rearrangement joins TRBV18 to TRBJ1-5; 12 bases fit TRBD1. Germline lookup yields CDR1 KGHSH and CDR2 LQKENI. The CDR3 is 15 amino acids. The trim removed 3 bases at V and 3 bases at J, leaving 0 bases unmatched. This chain's CDR3 is CASSPGQGANQPQHF. The DNA for the CDR3 is TGTGCCAGCTCACCGGGACAGGGGGCCAATCAGCCCCAGCATTTT.

This clone was observed many times. The chain recombines TRBV5-4 with TRBJ2-1; TRBD2 is a possible D gene (7 bases). Germline V gene lookup returns CDR1 SGHNT and CDR2 YYREEE (reference sequence). The CDR3 sequence is 17 residues long. V was trimmed by 5 bases and J by 3 bases, leaving 21 bases between them. The CDR3 DNA sequence: TGTGCCAGCAGAGGAGGGACACTAGCGTCGGACTACAATGAGCAGTTCTTC. Translation gives CASRGGTLASDYNEQFF.

The chain links TRBV7-9 to TRBJ1-2; D uncertain. V was pared by 3 bases and J by 10 bases, with 18 bases between. The CDR3 contains 14 residues. Germline assignment: CDR1 SEHNR and CDR2 FQNEAQ (reference sequence). This CDR3 reads CASSLGQVDGVYTF. DNA for the CDR3: TGTGCCAGCAGCTTGGGTCAGGTCGATGGGGTCTACACCTTC.

This clone was counted only a few times. The chain is built from TRBV5-4 and TRBJ2-7; 7 bases align to TRBD1. The J segment lost 5 bases and the V segment lost 4 bases, leaving 12 bases of the junction unmatched. This CDR3 contains 15 residues. Germline values: CDR1 SGHNT, CDR2 YYREEE (reference sequence). The CDR3 DNA reads as TGTGCCAGCAGCAAACCCCGACAGGGAGAAAACGAGCAGTACTTC. This gives the protein CASSKPRQGENEQYF.

The V call is TRBV7-9, the J call TRBJ1-2, with D hard to call. The germline V gene encodes CDR1 SEHNR and CDR2 FQNEAQ (reference sequence). Trimming left V 10 bases short and J 6 bases short, with 12 bases between. The CDR3 extends over 11 amino acids. The CDR3 sequence is CATDPGNGYTF. The CDR3, as DNA: TGTGCCACTGACCCTGGGAATGGCTACACCTTC.

This clone was observed a handful of times. The V gene is TRBV19, the J gene TRBJ2-7, with 10 bases lining up with TRBD1. With 6 bases clipped from V and 2 bases from J, the junction kept 7 bases outside the gene matches. Germline loops: CDR1 LNHDA, CDR2 SQIVND (reference sequence). The CDR3 is 15 residues long. CDR3 in amino acids: CASSNRQGATYEQYF. The CDR3 DNA follows: TGTGCCAGTAGCAATCGACAGGGGGCAACCTACGAGCAGTACTTC.

V usage is TRBV9 and J usage is TRBJ1-2; D gene uncertain. The V gene lost 0 bases and the J gene lost 7 bases, with 10 bases spanning the gap. The germline gives CDR1 SGDLS, CDR2 YYNGEE. The CDR3 has 13 residues. This CDR3 is CASSVGYQFGYTF. The CDR3 nucleotides read TGTGCCAGCAGCGTAGGGTATCAATTTGGCTACACCTTC.

The sample holds a few counts of this clone. The chain uses TRBV30 and TRBJ2-1; either TRBD1 or TRBD2 may fit D (5 bases each). Germline CDR1 reads GTSNPN; CDR2 reads SVGIG (reference sequence). The CDR3 is made up of 16 amino acids. Trimming removed 4 bases at V and 2 bases at J, with 18 bases between. The CDR3 bases are TGTGCCTGGATACCGGGACCCCCAATGGCCTACAATGAGCAGTTCTTC. Its protein product is CAWIPGPPMAYNEQFF.

The chain joins TRBV5-4 to TRBJ1-3; D call uncertain. Germline CDR1 is SGHNT and CDR2 is YYREEE (reference sequence). This CDR3 spans 15 amino acids. With 4 bases removed from V and 4 bases from J, the gap between germline ends came to 15 bases. The CDR3 region has the DNA TGTGCCAGCAGCCAAGAAGGAAAACTGGGAAACACCATATATTTT. It translates to CASSQEGKLGNTIYF.